Listed below are T cell receptor beta chains from one sample, sequenced in a study of T cells in Graves' hyperthyroidism and ophthalmopathy. TCRdb passed the multiplex PCR reads through MiXCR, listing each CDR3 protein once. The data hold 600,000 or so distinct CDR3 sequences, with approximately 14% observed a single time. Input material: blood. The receptors shown here come from a woman in her late teens or twenties with Graves' ophthalmopathy. Each CDR3 is given with its conserved first and last residue. The D gene is left open where the match is weak. Some rows mark clone size as missing; the rest say once, few, many or name a class of expanded clone.

v_gene: TRBV7-9
j_gene: TRBJ2-1
abundance: -
d_gene: TRBD1
CDR3nt: TGTGCCAGCAGCTTACAGACCGGGACAGGGTACAATGAGCAGTTCTTC
CDR3aa: CASSLQTGTGYNEQFF

v_gene: TRBV12-3/TRBV12-4
j_gene: TRBJ2-5
abundance: many
d_gene: -
CDR3nt: TGTGCCAGCAGTTTGGGTCAGGGGAAAGCGGAGACCCAGTACTTC
CDR3aa: CASSLGQGKAETQYF

v_gene: TRBV4-3
j_gene: TRBJ2-1
abundance: -
d_gene: TRBD2
CDR3nt: TGCGCCAGCAGCCAAGAATACTCCCTAACCCGTAGCGGGGCCAATGAGCAGTTCTTC
CDR3aa: CASSQEYSLTRSGANEQFF

v_gene: TRBV30
j_gene: TRBJ2-2
abundance: -
d_gene: -
CDR3nt: TGTGCCTGGAGTGTTTCGGGTGGAGAGCTGTTTTTT
CDR3aa: CAWSVSGGELFF

v_gene: TRBV5-6
j_gene: TRBJ2-1
abundance: -
d_gene: -
CDR3nt: TGTGCCAGCAGCACCGTTGGGGGAGACAATGAGCAGTTCTTC
CDR3aa: CASSTVGGDNEQFF

v_gene: TRBV2
j_gene: TRBJ1-6
abundance: many
d_gene: -
CDR3nt: TGTGCCAGCAGTGGTGGCAGGGGAGGGTCACCCCTCCACTTT
CDR3aa: CASSGGRGGSPLHF

v_gene: TRBV11-1
j_gene: TRBJ1-5
abundance: many
d_gene: -
CDR3nt: TGTGCCAGCAGCTCTGCGGGGCTTAGCAATCAGCCCCAGCATTTT
CDR3aa: CASSSAGLSNQPQHF

v_gene: TRBV19
j_gene: TRBJ2-6
abundance: -
d_gene: TRBD1
CDR3nt: TGTGCCAGTAGTATATGGACAGGGACCTCTGGGGCCAACGTCCTGACTTTC
CDR3aa: CASSIWTGTSGANVLTF

v_gene: TRBV4-2
j_gene: TRBJ2-5
abundance: many
d_gene: -
CDR3nt: TGTGCCAGCAGCCAAGACGAGGAGACCCAGTACTTC
CDR3aa: CASSQDEETQYF

v_gene: TRBV9
j_gene: TRBJ1-4
abundance: -
d_gene: -
CDR3nt: TGTGCCAGCACGCGGGGGCAGGGTGACGAAAAACTGTTTTTT
CDR3aa: CASTRGQGDEKLFF

v_gene: TRBV7-9
j_gene: TRBJ1-2
abundance: many
d_gene: TRBD1
CDR3nt: TGTGCCAGCAGCCTACAGGGGTCTAACTATGGCTACACCTTC
CDR3aa: CASSLQGSNYGYTF

v_gene: TRBV11-3
j_gene: TRBJ1-1
abundance: many
d_gene: -
CDR3nt: TGTGCCAGCAGCTTAGAAGGGAGGGCTGCCAACACTGAAGCTTTCTTT
CDR3aa: CASSLEGRAANTEAFF

v_gene: TRBV20-1
j_gene: TRBJ2-1
abundance: many
d_gene: TRBD2
CDR3nt: TGCAGTGCTAAAGGACTAGCTAGTGAGCAGTTCTTC
CDR3aa: CSAKGLASEQFF

v_gene: TRBV11-2
j_gene: TRBJ2-7
abundance: many
d_gene: -
CDR3nt: TGTGCCAGCAGTCCGGTCAGGGGACTCTCCTACGAGCAGTACTTC
CDR3aa: CASSPVRGLSYEQYF

v_gene: TRBV12-3/TRBV12-4
j_gene: TRBJ2-7
abundance: few
d_gene: -
CDR3nt: TGTGCCAGCAGTTCCCCCCTGGCAGGGGGGAGGGAGCAGTACTTC
CDR3aa: CASSSPLAGGREQYF

v_gene: TRBV20-1
j_gene: TRBJ1-4
abundance: few
d_gene: -
CDR3nt: TGCAGTGCCCCCGGGGCTTATGAAAAACTGTTTTTT
CDR3aa: CSAPGAYEKLFF

v_gene: TRBV28
j_gene: TRBJ2-7
abundance: many
d_gene: TRBD2
CDR3nt: TGTGCCAGCCAAACTAGCGGGATGTGGGGGGAGCAGTACTTC
CDR3aa: CASQTSGMWGEQYF

v_gene: TRBV2
j_gene: TRBJ1-2
abundance: many
d_gene: -
CDR3nt: TGTGCCAGCAGTGACCGTACTGGGGGGGACTATGGCTACACCTTC
CDR3aa: CASSDRTGGDYGYTF

v_gene: TRBV20-1
j_gene: TRBJ2-2
abundance: -
d_gene: TRBD2
CDR3nt: TGCAGTGCTATGCCTAGCGGGAACCGGGAGCTGTTTTTT
CDR3aa: CSAMPSGNRELFF

v_gene: TRBV12-3/TRBV12-4
j_gene: TRBJ2-3
abundance: many
d_gene: -
CDR3nt: TGTGCCAGCAGTTTAGAACAGATTACGCAGTATTTT
CDR3aa: CASSLEQITQYF

v_gene: TRBV11-3
j_gene: TRBJ1-1
abundance: many
d_gene: TRBD1
CDR3nt: TGTGCCAGTACCAGGGGGCAGGCGAACACTGAAGCTTTCTTT
CDR3aa: CASTRGQANTEAFF

v_gene: TRBV28
j_gene: TRBJ2-1
abundance: -
d_gene: TRBD2
CDR3nt: TGTGCCAGCACCCGGGGGGGGACTAGCGGGAGTTATGAGCAGTTCTTC
CDR3aa: CASTRGGTSGSYEQFF

v_gene: TRBV7-9
j_gene: TRBJ2-1
abundance: many
d_gene: -
CDR3nt: TGTGCCAGCAGCTTCCGTTTTTTGAGGGAGCCTTACAATGAGCAGTTCTTC
CDR3aa: CASSFRFLREPYNEQFF

v_gene: TRBV12-5
j_gene: TRBJ1-6
abundance: -
d_gene: TRBD1
CDR3nt: TGTGCTAGTGGTTTTGGACAGGGCTTCGGTTCACCCCTCCACTTT
CDR3aa: CASGFGQGFGSPLHF

v_gene: TRBV7-3
j_gene: TRBJ1-1
abundance: many
d_gene: -
CDR3nt: TGTGCCAGCAGCTTGCAGGGCGGCACTGAAGCTTTCTTT
CDR3aa: CASSLQGGTEAFF

v_gene: TRBV6-5
j_gene: TRBJ2-1
abundance: -
d_gene: TRBD2
CDR3nt: TGTGCCAGCAGTTACTCGAGTGGTAGCGGGGTCATGGGTGAGCAGTTCTTC
CDR3aa: CASSYSSGSGVMGEQFF

v_gene: TRBV25-1
j_gene: TRBJ2-3
abundance: many
d_gene: TRBD2
CDR3nt: TGTGCCAGCAGTGAACTAGCGGGAGGGCCTACTAGCACAGATACGCAGTATTTT
CDR3aa: CASSELAGGPTSTDTQYF

v_gene: TRBV27
j_gene: TRBJ2-7
abundance: many
d_gene: TRBD2
CDR3nt: TGTGCCAGCAGTCCTCGGAGCGGGAGGCCCCCCTCCTACGAGCAGTACTTC
CDR3aa: CASSPRSGRPPSYEQYF

v_gene: TRBV5-1
j_gene: TRBJ2-2
abundance: few
d_gene: -
CDR3nt: TGCGCCAGCGGAATAACGAACACCGGGGAGCTGTTTTTT
CDR3aa: CASGITNTGELFF

v_gene: TRBV28
j_gene: TRBJ2-3
abundance: -
d_gene: TRBD2
CDR3nt: TGTGCCAGCAGTGAGTCCCTGGGACTAGCGGGAGAGACCACAGATACGCAATATTTT
CDR3aa: CASSESLGLAGETTDTQYF

v_gene: TRBV28
j_gene: TRBJ2-6
abundance: many
d_gene: -
CDR3nt: TGTGCAACCAAGGCCGGTTCGGGGGCCAACGTCCTGACTTTC
CDR3aa: CATKAGSGANVLTF